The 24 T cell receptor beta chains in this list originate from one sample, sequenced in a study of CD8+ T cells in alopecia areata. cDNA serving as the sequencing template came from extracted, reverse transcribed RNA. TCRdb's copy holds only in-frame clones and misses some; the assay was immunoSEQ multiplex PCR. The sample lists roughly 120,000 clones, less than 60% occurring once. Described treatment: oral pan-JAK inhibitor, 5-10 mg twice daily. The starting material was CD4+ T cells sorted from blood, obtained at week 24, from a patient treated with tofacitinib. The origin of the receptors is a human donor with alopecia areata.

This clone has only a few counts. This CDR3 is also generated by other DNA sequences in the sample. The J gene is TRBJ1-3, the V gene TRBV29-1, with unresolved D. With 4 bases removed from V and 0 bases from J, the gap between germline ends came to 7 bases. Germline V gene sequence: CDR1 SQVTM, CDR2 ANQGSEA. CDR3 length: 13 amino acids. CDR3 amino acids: CSVAPGSGNTIYF. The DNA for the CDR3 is TGCAGCGTTGCCCCAGGCTCTGGAAACACCATATATTTT.

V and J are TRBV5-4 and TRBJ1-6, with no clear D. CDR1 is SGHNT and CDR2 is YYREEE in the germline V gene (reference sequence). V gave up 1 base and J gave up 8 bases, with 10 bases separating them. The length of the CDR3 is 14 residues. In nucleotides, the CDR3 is TGTGCCAGCAGCTTGCCTGGGAGGGATTCACCCCTCCACTTT. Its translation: CASSLPGRDSPLHF.

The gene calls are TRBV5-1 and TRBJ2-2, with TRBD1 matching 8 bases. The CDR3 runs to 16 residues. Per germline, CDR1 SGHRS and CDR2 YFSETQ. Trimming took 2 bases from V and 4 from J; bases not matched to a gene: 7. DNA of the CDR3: TGCGCCAGCAGCTTATCTGGGACAGGTACCACCGGGGAGCTGTTTTTT. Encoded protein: CASSLSGTGTTGELFF.

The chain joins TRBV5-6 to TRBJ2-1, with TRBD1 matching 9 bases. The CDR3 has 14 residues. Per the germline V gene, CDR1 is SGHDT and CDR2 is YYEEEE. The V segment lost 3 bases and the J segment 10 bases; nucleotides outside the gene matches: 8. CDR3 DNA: TGTGCCAGCAGCTCGCCGGGACAGGGTCGAGAGCAGTTCTTC. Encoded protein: CASSSPGQGREQFF.

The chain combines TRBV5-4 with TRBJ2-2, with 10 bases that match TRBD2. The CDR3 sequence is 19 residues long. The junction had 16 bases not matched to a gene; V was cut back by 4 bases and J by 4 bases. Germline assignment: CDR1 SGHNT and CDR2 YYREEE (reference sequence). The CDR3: CASSRDALAGVSRTGELFF. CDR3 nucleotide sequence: TGTGCCAGCAGCCGGGACGCGCTAGCGGGGGTCTCGCGCACCGGGGAGCTGTTTTTT.

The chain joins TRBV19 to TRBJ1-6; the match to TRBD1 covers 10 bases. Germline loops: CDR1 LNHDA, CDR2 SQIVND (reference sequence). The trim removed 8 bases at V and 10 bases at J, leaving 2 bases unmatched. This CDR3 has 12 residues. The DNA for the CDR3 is TGTGCCAGTGGGACAGGGGAATCACCCCTCCACTTT. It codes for CASGTGESPLHF.

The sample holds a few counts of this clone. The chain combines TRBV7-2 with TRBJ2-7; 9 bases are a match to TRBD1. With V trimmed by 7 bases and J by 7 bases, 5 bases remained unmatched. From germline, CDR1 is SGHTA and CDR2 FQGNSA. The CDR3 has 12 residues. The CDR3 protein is CASIGTGYEQYF. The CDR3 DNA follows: TGTGCCAGCATCGGGACAGGGTATGAGCAGTACTTC.

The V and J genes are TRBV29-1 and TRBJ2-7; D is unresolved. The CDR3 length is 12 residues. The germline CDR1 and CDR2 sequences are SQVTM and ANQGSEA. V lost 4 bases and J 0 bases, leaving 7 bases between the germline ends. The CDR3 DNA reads TGCAGCGTTGCGGTGTACTCCTACGAGCAGTACTTC. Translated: CSVAVYSYEQYF.

For the CDR3, the DNA is TGTGCCAGCAGTGACGAGATACTGTATGGCTACACCTTC. It yields the protein CASSDEILYGYTF. The chain employs TRBV6-1 and TRBJ1-2; no firm D call. The CDR3 is 13 amino acids. Germline V gene sequence: CDR1 MNHNS, CDR2 SASEGT. V was trimmed by 3 bases and J by 5 bases, leaving 10 bases between them.

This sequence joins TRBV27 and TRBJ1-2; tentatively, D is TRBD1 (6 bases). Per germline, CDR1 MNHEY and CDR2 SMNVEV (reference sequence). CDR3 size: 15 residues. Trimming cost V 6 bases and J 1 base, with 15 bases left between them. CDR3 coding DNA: TGTGCCAGCAGAGTCTCAAGGGGGGGTAACTATGGCTACACCTTC. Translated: CASRVSRGGNYGYTF.

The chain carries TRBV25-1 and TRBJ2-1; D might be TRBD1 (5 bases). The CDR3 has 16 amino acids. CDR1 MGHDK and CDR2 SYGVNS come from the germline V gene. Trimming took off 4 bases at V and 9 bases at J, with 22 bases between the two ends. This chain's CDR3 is CASSVFQGGVFSEQFF. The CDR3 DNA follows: TGTGCCAGCAGTGTTTTTCAGGGTGGGGTTTTTAGTGAGCAGTTCTTC. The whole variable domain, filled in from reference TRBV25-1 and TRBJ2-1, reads EADIYQTPRYLVIGTGKKITLECSQTMGHDKMYWYQQDPGMELHLIHYSYGVNSTEKGDLSSESTVSRIRTEHFPLTLESARPSHTSQYLCASSVFQGGVFSEQFFGPGTRLTVL.

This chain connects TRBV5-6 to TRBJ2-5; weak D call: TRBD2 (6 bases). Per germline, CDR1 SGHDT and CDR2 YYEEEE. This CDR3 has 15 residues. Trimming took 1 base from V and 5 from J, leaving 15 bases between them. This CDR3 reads CASSLWGEGDETQYF. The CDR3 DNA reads TGTGCCAGCAGCTTGTGGGGGGAAGGTGATGAGACCCAGTACTTC.

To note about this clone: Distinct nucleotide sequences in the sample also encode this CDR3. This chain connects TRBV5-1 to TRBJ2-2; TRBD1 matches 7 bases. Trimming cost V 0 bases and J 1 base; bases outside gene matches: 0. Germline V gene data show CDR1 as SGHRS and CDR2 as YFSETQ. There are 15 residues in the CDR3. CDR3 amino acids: CASSLGQGNTGELFF. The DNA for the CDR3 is TGCGCCAGCAGCTTGGGACAGGGGAACACCGGGGAGCTGTTTTTT.

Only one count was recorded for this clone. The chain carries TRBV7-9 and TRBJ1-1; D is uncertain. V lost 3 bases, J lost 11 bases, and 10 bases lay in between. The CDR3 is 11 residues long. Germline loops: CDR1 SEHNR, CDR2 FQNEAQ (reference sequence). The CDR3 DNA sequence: TGTGCCAGCAGCTTTGGGGAACGCGCTTTCTTT. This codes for CASSFGERAFF. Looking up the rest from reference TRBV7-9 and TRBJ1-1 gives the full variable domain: DTGVSQNPRHKITKRGQNVTFRCDPISEHNRLYWYRQTLGQGPEFLTYFQNEAQLEKSRLLSDRFSAERPKGSFSTLEIQRTEQGDSAMYLCASSFGERAFFGQGTRLTVV.

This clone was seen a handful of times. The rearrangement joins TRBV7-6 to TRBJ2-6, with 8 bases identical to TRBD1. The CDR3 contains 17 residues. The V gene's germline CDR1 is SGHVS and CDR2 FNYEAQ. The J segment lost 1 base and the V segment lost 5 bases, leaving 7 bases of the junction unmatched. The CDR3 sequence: CASSPRTGRSGANVLTF. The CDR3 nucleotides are TGTGCCAGCAGCCCACGGACAGGGAGGTCTGGGGCCAACGTCCTGACTTTC. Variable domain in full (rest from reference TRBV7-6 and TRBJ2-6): GAGVSQSPRYKVTKRGQDVALRCDPISGHVSLYWYRQALGQGPEFLTYFNYEAQQDKSGLPNDRFSAERPEGSISTLTIQRTEQRDSAMYRCASSPRTGRSGANVLTFGAGSRLTVL.

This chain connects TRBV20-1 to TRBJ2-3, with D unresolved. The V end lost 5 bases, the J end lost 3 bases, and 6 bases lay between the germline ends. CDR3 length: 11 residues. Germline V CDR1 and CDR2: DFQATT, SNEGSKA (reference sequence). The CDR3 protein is CSAGRTDTQYF. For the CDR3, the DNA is TGCAGTGCTGGTCGGACAGATACGCAGTATTTT.

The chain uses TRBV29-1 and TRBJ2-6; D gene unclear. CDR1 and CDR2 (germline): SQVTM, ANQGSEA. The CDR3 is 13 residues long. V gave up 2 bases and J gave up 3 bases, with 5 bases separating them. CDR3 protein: CSVELGGANVLTF. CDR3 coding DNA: TGCAGCGTTGAACTTGGTGGGGCCAACGTCCTGACTTTC.

The DNA of the CDR3 is TGCGCCAGCAGCCAAGTGGGGAAGACCCCCTCCGGGGAGCTGTTTTTT. Protein sequence: CASSQVGKTPSGELFF. The chain employs TRBV4-1 and TRBJ2-2; D gene unclear. This CDR3 has 16 amino acids. Germline CDR1 is MGHRA and CDR2 is YSYEKL. The ends were cut back, 1 base at V and 6 bases at J, with 15 bases in the middle.

For the CDR3, the DNA is TGTGCCAGCAGCTTGGGCTCAGGGAGCACAGATACGCAGTATTTT. Translating gives CASSLGSGSTDTQYF. This chain joins TRBV5-4 and TRBJ2-3; TRBD1 is a possible D gene (5 bases). The CDR3 runs 15 residues. Germline-derived CDR1 and CDR2 are SGHNT and YYREEE (reference sequence). Trimming cost V 0 bases and J 0 bases, with 8 bases left between them.

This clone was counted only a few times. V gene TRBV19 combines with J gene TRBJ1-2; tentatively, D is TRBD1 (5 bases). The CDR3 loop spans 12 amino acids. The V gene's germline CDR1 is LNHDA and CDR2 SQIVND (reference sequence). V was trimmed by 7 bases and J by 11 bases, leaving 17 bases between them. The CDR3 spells CASTREGLKYTF. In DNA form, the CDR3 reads TGTGCCAGTACCCGCGAGGGGTTGAAGTACACCTTC.

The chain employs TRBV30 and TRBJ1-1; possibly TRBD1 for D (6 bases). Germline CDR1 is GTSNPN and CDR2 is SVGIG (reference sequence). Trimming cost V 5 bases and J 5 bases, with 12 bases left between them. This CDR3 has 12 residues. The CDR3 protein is CAWEVGGTEAFF. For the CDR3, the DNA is TGTGCCTGGGAGGTAGGGGGAACTGAAGCTTTCTTT.

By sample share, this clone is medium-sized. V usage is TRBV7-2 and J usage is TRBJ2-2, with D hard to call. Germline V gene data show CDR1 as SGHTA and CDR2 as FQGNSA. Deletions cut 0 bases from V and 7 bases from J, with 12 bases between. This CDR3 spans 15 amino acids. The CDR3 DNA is TGTGCCAGCAGCTTAGCGAAAGGTCGCGACGGGGAGCTGTTTTTT. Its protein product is CASSLAKGRDGELFF.

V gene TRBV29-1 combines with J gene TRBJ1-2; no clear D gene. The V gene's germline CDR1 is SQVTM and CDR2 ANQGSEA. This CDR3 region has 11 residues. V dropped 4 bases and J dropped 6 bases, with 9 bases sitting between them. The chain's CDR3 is CSVGAGDGYTF. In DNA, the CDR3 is TGCAGCGTTGGGGCAGGAGATGGCTACACCTTC.

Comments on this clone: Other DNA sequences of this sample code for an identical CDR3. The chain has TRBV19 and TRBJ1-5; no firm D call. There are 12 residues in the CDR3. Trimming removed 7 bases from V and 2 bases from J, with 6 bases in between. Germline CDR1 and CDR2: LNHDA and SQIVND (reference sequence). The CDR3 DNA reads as TGTGCCAGTAAGGAAGGCAATCAGCCCCAGCATTTT. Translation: CASKEGNQPQHF. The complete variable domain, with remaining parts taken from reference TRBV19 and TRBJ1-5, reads DGGITQSPKYLFRKEGQNVTLSCEQNLNHDAMYWYRQDPGQGLRLIYYSQIVNDFQKGDIAEGYSVSREKKESFPLTVTSAQKNPTAFYLCASKEGNQPQHFGDGTRLSIL.